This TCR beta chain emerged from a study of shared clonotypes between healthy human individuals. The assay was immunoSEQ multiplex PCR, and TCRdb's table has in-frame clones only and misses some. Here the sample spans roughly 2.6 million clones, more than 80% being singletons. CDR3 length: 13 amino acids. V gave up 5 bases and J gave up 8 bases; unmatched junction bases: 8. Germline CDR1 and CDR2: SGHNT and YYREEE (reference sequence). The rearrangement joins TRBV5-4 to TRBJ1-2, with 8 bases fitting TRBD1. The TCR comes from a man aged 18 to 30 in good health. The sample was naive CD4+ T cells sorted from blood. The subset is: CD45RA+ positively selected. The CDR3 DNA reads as TGTGCCAGCAGGGGACAGGAGGGTAGAGGCTACACCTTC. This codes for CASRGQEGRGYTF.